Listed here are 17 T cell receptor beta chains from one sample, sequenced in a study of T-cell memory formation after mild COVID-19. TCRdb reprocessed the 5' RACE reads via MiXCR and lists one record per CDR3 protein. The sample carries hundreds of thousands of distinct CDR3 sequences, roughly 22% recorded once. Sequencing was carried out using PBMCs or a T cell subset sorted from them (not recorded which). All receptors come from an adult woman who had mild COVID-19 (a few samples of this study predate the infection). Cell type and time point are not known.

This clonotype came up a few times. V is TRBV5-1 and J is TRBJ2-7; D remains unclear. The CDR3 contains 14 residues. Trimming removed 0 bases from V and 5 bases from J, with 12 bases in between. From germline, CDR1 is SGHRS and CDR2 YFSETQ. The CDR3 region is CASSLGPQGNEQYF. Written as DNA, the CDR3 is TGCGCCAGCAGCTTGGGCCCGCAAGGAAACGAGCAGTACTTC.

This clonotype has a handful of counts. V gene TRBV5-6 combines with J gene TRBJ1-5, with 7 bases aligning to TRBD1. The germline CDR1 and CDR2 sequences are SGHDT and YYEEEE. V gave up 6 bases and J gave up 3 bases; unmatched junction bases: 9. The CDR3 consists of 15 residues. The CDR3 sequence: CASKEMGQFNQPQHF. DNA for the CDR3: TGTGCCAGCAAAGAAATGGGACAGTTCAATCAGCCCCAGCATTTT.

This clonotype was picked up a small number of times. CDR3 in amino acids: CASCQGTGGQETQYF. CDR3 nucleotides: TGCGCCAGCTGCCAAGGGACAGGGGGTCAAGAGACCCAGTACTTC. The chain combines TRBV5-1 with TRBJ2-5; 11 bases align to TRBD1. This CDR3 has 15 residues. The ends lost 7 bases at V and 2 bases at J; junction bases unmatched: 7. Germline loops: CDR1 SGHRS, CDR2 YFSETQ.

The rearrangement uses TRBV20-1 and TRBJ1-5; D uncertain. Germline V gene data show CDR1 as DFQATT and CDR2 as SNEGSKA (reference sequence). The CDR3 totals 15 residues. Between the trimmed V and J ends, which lost 5 bases and 0 bases, there was a span of 14 bases. The CDR3 region is CSASQEVYSNQPQHF. Here the CDR3 DNA reads TGCAGTGCTTCTCAAGAGGTTTATAGCAATCAGCCCCAGCATTTT.

A few counts support this clonotype. V is TRBV12-3 or TRBV12-4 and J is TRBJ1-1, with D hard to call. Trimming removed 6 bases from V and 5 bases from J, with 13 bases in between. This CDR3 is 13 amino acids long. DNA of the CDR3: TGTGCCAGCAGCCTCGAGGATCGAACTGAAGCTTTCTTT. Its translation is CASSLEDRTEAFF.

This clonotype was counted a few times. The chain combines TRBV7-2 with TRBJ1-1, with 9 bases aligning to TRBD1. CDR1 SGHTA and CDR2 FQGNSA come from the germline V gene. The CDR3 consists of 18 residues. V gave up 5 bases and J gave up 1 base; unmatched junction bases: 14. The DNA of the CDR3 is TGTGCCAGCAGCCCGAGGACAGGGGAGGTGTGGCAGAACACTGAAGCTTTCTTT. It encodes CASSPRTGEVWQNTEAFF. Supplemented by reference TRBV7-2 and TRBJ1-1, the full variable domain reads GAGVSQSPSNKVTEKGKDVELRCDPISGHTALYWYRQSLGQGLEFLIYFQGNSAPDKSGLPSDRFSAERTGGSVSTLTIQRTQQEDSAVYLCASSPRTGEVWQNTEAFFGQGTRLTVV.

This clonotype was found many times. The chain combines TRBV29-1 with TRBJ2-1; TRBD2 matches 7 bases. CDR1 SQVTM and CDR2 ANQGSEA come from the germline V gene. The CDR3 covers 11 residues. The junction had 0 bases not matched to a gene; V was cut back by 4 bases and J by 6 bases. The CDR3 protein is CSVAGGNEQFF. CDR3 in DNA: TGCAGCGTTGCGGGGGGCAATGAGCAGTTCTTC.

The sample holds a few counts of this clonotype. The chain joins TRBV5-1 to TRBJ1-5; D remains unclear. The CDR3 is made up of 15 amino acids. Trimming left V 0 bases short and J 4 bases short, with 11 bases between. CDR1 is SGHRS, CDR2 YFSETQ, per germline. The DNA for the CDR3 is TGCGCCAGCAGCTTGGAGGCCGGGCGGAATCAGCCCCAGCATTTT. Translated, it gives CASSLEAGRNQPQHF.

In its sample, this clonotype was seen a few times. V and J are TRBV20-1 and TRBJ2-1; 8 bases align to TRBD2. V was pared by 0 bases and J by 9 bases, with 7 bases of the junction left unmatched. The CDR3 extends over 14 amino acids. Germline V lookup: CDR1 DFQATT, CDR2 SNEGSKA (reference sequence). The CDR3 nucleotides are TGCAGTGCTAGAGATGGAGGACTAGCAGCTGAGCAGTTCTTC. Encoded protein: CSARDGGLAAEQFF.

V gene TRBV7-9 combines with J gene TRBJ2-5, with TRBD2 matching over 11 bases. Losses at the gene ends were 1 base for V and 1 base for J; bases not matched to a gene: 8. The CDR3 totals 18 residues. The germline V gene encodes CDR1 SEHNR and CDR2 FQNEAQ (reference sequence). DNA of the CDR3: TGTGCCAGCAGCTTAGAATTCCTAGCGGGAGGATCCCAAGAGACCCAGTACTTC. As protein: CASSLEFLAGGSQETQYF.

This chain uses TRBV12-3 or TRBV12-4 with TRBJ2-7, with D perhaps matching TRBD1 or TRBD2 (6 bases each). The CDR3 covers 12 residues. Trimming pared 5 bases from V and 5 bases from J, leaving 10 bases between. Written as DNA, the CDR3 is TGTGCCAGCAGTGGGGGCGGGAACGAGCAGTACTTC. Amino acid sequence: CASSGGGNEQYF.

V and J are TRBV12-3 or TRBV12-4 and TRBJ1-1, with TRBD1 identical over 8 bases. The CDR3 extends over 15 amino acids. V trimming: 6 bases; J trimming: 5 bases; junction bases outside the gene matches: 11. In DNA, the CDR3 is TGTGCCAGCAGGGATGAGGGCAGGGGGCGGACTGAAGCTTTCTTT. Its protein product is CASRDEGRGRTEAFF.

This clonotype was seen a handful of times. This sequence joins TRBV7-9 and TRBJ2-3, with D maybe TRBD2 (5 bases). This CDR3 spans 17 amino acids. Trimming shortened V by 5 bases and J by 2 bases, and 20 bases separated the two germline ends. The germline CDR1 and CDR2 sequences are SEHNR and FQNEAQ (reference sequence). CDR3 sequence: CASSPPAGRRDTDTQYF. As DNA, the CDR3 is TGTGCCAGCAGCCCCCCCGCGGGCCGCCGAGACACAGATACGCAGTATTTT.

CDR3 residues: CASSFGQGPPGETQYF. DNA for the CDR3: TGTGCCAGCAGCTTCGGACAGGGGCCCCCTGGCGAGACCCAGTACTTC. The chain has TRBV9 and TRBJ2-5, with TRBD1 identical over 9 bases. The CDR3 loop spans 16 amino acids. Germline-derived CDR1 and CDR2 are SGDLS and YYNGEE. The trim removed 4 bases at V and 5 bases at J, leaving 12 bases unmatched.

The chain has TRBV10-3 and TRBJ2-7; D possibly matches TRBD1 or TRBD2 (6 bases each). This CDR3 comprises 15 residues. V gave up 8 bases and J gave up 7 bases, with 24 bases separating them. Germline CDR1 and CDR2: ENHRY and SYGVKD. The CDR3 DNA is TGTGCCATCGGGGGCGGGACGGAATACTACGAGGAGCAGTACTTC. Amino acids: CAIGGGTEYYEEQYF.

This chain links TRBV30 with TRBJ2-7, with a weak D call TRBD2 (5 bases). V lost 3 bases and J lost 4, with 13 bases in between. CDR1 is GTSNPN, CDR2 SVGIG, per germline (reference sequence). This CDR3 has 13 residues. The CDR3 protein is CAWRALADYEQYF. CDR3 in DNA: TGTGCCTGGAGGGCTCTAGCCGATTACGAGCAGTACTTC.

This clonotype appeared a few times. The chain recombines TRBV5-1 with TRBJ2-2; D may be TRBD1 (5 bases). CDR3 length equals 13 residues. Germline CDR1 and CDR2: SGHRS and YFSETQ. Trimming left V 8 bases short and J 7 bases short, with 15 bases between. CDR3 DNA: TGCGCCAGTCGCCCCCAGGGCTACGGGGAGCTGTTTTTT. Protein sequence: CASRPQGYGELFF.